A single sample is the source of the 18 T cell receptor beta chains below, sequenced in a study of blood T cell repertoires in COVID-19. The repertoire was sequenced with immunoSEQ multiplex PCR; TCRdb's copy has only in-frame clones and lacks some. Here the sample spans approximately 140,000 clones, roughly 84% being singletons. Sequenced: peripheral blood. The receptors derive from a man aged 25 to 40 with COVID-19, enrolled during active disease.

This chain links TRBV10-2 with TRBJ2-1, with TRBD2 identical over 8 bases. Germline loops: CDR1 WSHSY, CDR2 SAAADI. The CDR3 totals 15 residues. The junction had 6 bases not matched to a gene; V was cut back by 6 bases and J by 2 bases. CDR3 coding DNA: TGCGCCAGCAGGATTTTAGCGGGGCCCTACAATGAGCAGTTCTTC. Its translation is CASRILAGPYNEQFF.

The rearrangement links TRBV7-3 to TRBJ2-1; 8 nucleotides align to TRBD1. The CDR3 covers 15 residues. The V segment lost 2 bases and the J segment 8 bases; nucleotides outside the gene matches: 8. Looked up from germline, CDR1 is SGHTA and CDR2 is FQGTGA. CDR3 sequence: CASSLQGASRDEQFF. The CDR3 nucleotides are TGTGCCAGCAGCTTACAGGGGGCGTCCAGGGATGAGCAGTTCTTC.

The chain combines TRBV11-1 with TRBJ2-3; D possibly corresponds to TRBD2 (6 bases). V was shortened by 4 bases and J by 1 base, with 15 bases between the two germline ends. This CDR3 is 16 amino acids long. Germline V CDR1 and CDR2: SGHAT, FQDESV (reference sequence). The CDR3 loop reads CASSSNSGHRTDTQYF. The CDR3 bases are TGTGCCAGCAGCTCCAACAGCGGGCACCGCACAGATACGCAGTATTTT.

The rearrangement uses TRBV7-2 and TRBJ2-3, with a weak D call TRBD1 (6 bases). CDR3 length: 16 residues. Germline values: CDR1 SGHTA, CDR2 FQGNSA. The ends were cut back, 5 bases at V and 2 bases at J, with 17 bases in the middle. CDR3 nucleotides: TGTGCCAGCAGCCCAATCGCAGGGGCCCCCACAGATACGCAGTATTTT. Its protein is CASSPIAGAPTDTQYF.

J is TRBJ2-7 and V is TRBV10-2; no reliable D call. Trimming stripped 8 bases from V and 5 bases from J, with 13 bases between. CDR3 size: 12 residues. Germline values: CDR1 WSHSY, CDR2 SAAADI. The CDR3 spells CASAVSVDEQYF. The CDR3 nucleotides read TGCGCCAGCGCGGTTTCGGTCGACGAGCAGTACTTC.

This clone appeared once. The rearrangement joins TRBV24-1 to TRBJ2-1; D might be TRBD2 (6 bases). This CDR3 contains 15 residues. The germline CDR1 and CDR2 sequences are KGHDR and SFDVKD. The V end was cut by 3 bases, the J end by 12 bases, with 20 bases between. This CDR3 reads CATSDPQSTRDLQFF. Here the CDR3 DNA reads TGTGCCACCAGTGATCCTCAATCCACCCGGGACTTGCAGTTCTTC.

This chain links TRBV10-1 with TRBJ1-1; 7 positions agree with TRBD1. The CDR3 length is 15 residues. Germline CDR1 reads WNHNN; CDR2 reads SYGVQD (reference sequence). The ends lost 8 bases at V and 2 bases at J; junction bases unmatched: 11. The CDR3: CASGTGASTNTEAFF. The CDR3 nucleotides read TGCGCCAGCGGAACAGGGGCGAGTACCAACACTGAAGCTTTCTTT.

This chain's CDR3 is CASSLGLNEKLFF. CDR3 coding DNA: TGTGCCAGCAGCTTGGGGCTTAATGAAAAACTGTTTTTT. The chain is built from TRBV5-5 and TRBJ1-4; no definite D call. The length of the CDR3 is 13 residues. The V gene lost 0 bases and the J gene lost 4 bases, with 4 bases spanning the gap. CDR1 is SGHKS and CDR2 is YYEKEE in the germline V gene (reference sequence).

The J gene is TRBJ1-1, the V gene TRBV6-5; D may be TRBD1 (6 bases). Germline lookup yields CDR1 MNHEY and CDR2 SVGAGI. The V end was cut by 4 bases, the J end by 5 bases, with 11 bases between. CDR3 length: 13 amino acids. The CDR3 reads CASSSPTGTEAFF. The CDR3 DNA follows: TGTGCCAGCAGTTCCCCGACAGGTACTGAAGCTTTCTTT.

CDR3 DNA: TGTGCCAGCAGCCTTTACAACGAGCAGTACTTC. It yields the protein CASSLYNEQYF. This chain links TRBV14 with TRBJ2-7, with D unclear. CDR3 length: 11 residues. The V end was cut by 4 bases, the J end by 5 bases, with 6 bases between. From germline, CDR1 is SGHDN and CDR2 FVKESK.

This chain links TRBV7-9 with TRBJ2-7; 7 bases line up with TRBD2. The germline V gene has CDR1 SEHNR and CDR2 FQNEAQ (reference sequence). V trimming: 7 bases; J trimming: 6 bases; junction bases outside the gene matches: 12. The CDR3 length is 14 residues. CDR3 amino acids: CASTRSGEGGEQYF. The CDR3 DNA reads as TGTGCCAGCACCCGTTCGGGGGAGGGCGGCGAGCAGTACTTC.

V and J are TRBV6-5 and TRBJ2-7; 8 bases are a match to TRBD2. This CDR3 comprises 15 residues. Germline trimming cut 3 bases from V and 0 bases from J; bases unmatched to any gene: 4. Germline V gene sequence: CDR1 MNHEY, CDR2 SVGAGI. The CDR3 nucleotides are TGTGCCAGCAGTTATAGCGGGACCTTCTCCTACGAGCAGTACTTC. Its translation is CASSYSGTFSYEQYF.

V is TRBV28 and J is TRBJ2-3; no definite D call. V dropped 1 base and J dropped 6 bases, with 8 bases sitting between them. Germline V CDR1 and CDR2: MDHEN, SYDVKM. CDR3 size: 13 residues. CDR3 in DNA: TGTGCCAGCAGTTTATTACTAAGGGATACGCAGTATTTT. Translating gives CASSLLLRDTQYF.

The chain links TRBV7-3 to TRBJ2-7, with TRBD2 identical over 10 bases. The CDR3 contains 14 residues. Germline values: CDR1 SGHTA, CDR2 FQGTGA. The junction had 6 bases not matched to a gene; V was cut back by 5 bases and J by 5 bases. The CDR3 DNA reads as TGTGCCAGCAGCCTTGCTAGCGGGAGTAACGAGCAGTACTTC. Residues: CASSLASGSNEQYF.

The sample holds a few counts of this clone. The chain combines TRBV14 with TRBJ2-7, with TRBD1 as a possible D gene (5 bases). This CDR3 contains 15 residues. The V gene's germline CDR1 is SGHDN and CDR2 FVKESK. V shed 3 bases and J shed 6 bases, with 18 bases lying between them. The DNA for the CDR3 is TGTGCCAGCAGCCAGGGTCCGAGACAGTACAGCGAGCAGTACTTC. Translated: CASSQGPRQYSEQYF.

The V and J genes are TRBV4-2 and TRBJ1-1; TRBD1 might be the D (5 bases). With 2 bases removed from V and 0 bases from J, the gap between germline ends came to 10 bases. Germline lookup yields CDR1 LGHNA and CDR2 YNFKEQ. The CDR3 is made up of 15 amino acids. In DNA form, the CDR3 reads TGTGCCAGCAGCCAACCAGGGTTCATGAACACTGAAGCTTTCTTT. Translation gives CASSQPGFMNTEAFF.

This clone was detected once. The V call is TRBV28, the J call TRBJ2-5; possibly TRBD1 for D (6 bases). Germline CDR1 MDHEN, CDR2 SYDVKM. The V end was cut by 10 bases, the J end by 5 bases, with 23 bases between. This CDR3 is built from 15 residues. CDR3 sequence (DNA): TGTGCCATCGCCCCAGCAGGGGCCCGCCGGGAGACCCAGTACTTC. Its translation is CAIAPAGARRETQYF.

This chain uses TRBV11-3 with TRBJ2-3; 7 bases agree with TRBD1. The CDR3 runs 15 residues. J was trimmed by 1 base and V by 0 bases; bases with no gene match: 1. Germline assignment: CDR1 SGHNT and CDR2 YENEEA. CDR3 nucleotides: TGTGCCAGCAGCTTAGAGGGGACAGGCACAGATACGCAGTATTTT. This translates into CASSLEGTGTDTQYF.